A single sample gave rise to the 12 T cell receptor beta chains below, sequenced in a study of OX40 agonist ivuxolimab in advanced cancers. Clones were sequenced by immunoSEQ multiplex PCR, and TCRdb holds only the in-frame ones, with some missing. The data contain roughly 100,000 clones, just over 90% of them singletons. This material consisted of CD4+ or CD8+ T cells sorted from blood, taken in a trial of the OX40 agonist ivuxolimab. These receptors all stem from an adult with an advanced solid tumor such as melanoma, head and neck, liver or kidney cancer.

The sample holds one count of this clone. This chain joins TRBV11-3 and TRBJ2-7, with D uncertain. This CDR3 spans 15 amino acids. Germline CDR1 reads SGHNT; CDR2 reads YENEEA. V was cut by 3 bases and J by 5 bases, with 17 bases left in between. DNA for the CDR3: TGTGCCAGCAGCTTTCAGTTCTCTGGTTCTCACGAGCAGTACTTC. Translating it yields CASSFQFSGSHEQYF. Complete variable domain (other parts from reference TRBV11-3 and TRBJ2-7): EAGVVQSPRYKIIEKKQPVAFWCNPISGHNTLYWYLQNLGQGPELLIRYENEEAVDDSQLPKDRFSAERLKGVDSTLKIQPAELGDSAVYLCASSFQFSGSHEQYFGPGTRLTVT.

V usage is TRBV28 and J usage is TRBJ2-4, with D unclear. There are 13 residues in the CDR3. Germline CDR1 and CDR2: MDHEN and SYDVKM. V gave up 4 bases and J gave up 1 base, with 5 bases separating them. This CDR3 reads CASSSGAKNIQYF. CDR3 sequence (DNA): TGTGCCAGCAGTTCCGGGGCCAAAAACATTCAGTACTTC.

The chain couples TRBV5-1 to TRBJ2-7; possible D gene TRBD1, 6 bases. Per the germline V gene, CDR1 is SGHRS and CDR2 is YFSETQ. This CDR3 is 15 amino acids long. The ends were cut back, 3 bases at V and 5 bases at J, with 18 bases in the middle. The CDR3 region is CASSWGRGTGDEQYF. The CDR3 DNA reads TGCGCCAGCAGCTGGGGCAGGGGCACAGGCGACGAGCAGTACTTC.

This clone came up once. The chain employs TRBV7-8 and TRBJ1-6; D gene ambiguous. CDR1 is SGHVS and CDR2 is FQNEAQ in the germline V gene. The CDR3 loop spans 14 amino acids. V shed 1 base and J shed 5 bases, with 6 bases lying between them. CDR3 sequence reads: CASSLDRDNSPLHF. Written as DNA, the CDR3 is TGTGCCAGCAGCTTAGACAGAGATAATTCACCCCTCCACTTT. Full variable domain (remainder filled in from reference TRBV7-8 and TRBJ1-6): GAGVSQSPRYKVAKRGQDVALRCDPISGHVSLFWYQQALGQGPEFLTYFQNEAQLDKSGLPSDRFFAERPEGSVSTLKIQRTQQEDSAVYLCASSLDRDNSPLHFGNGTRLTVT.

This chain connects TRBV5-1 to TRBJ1-1; D uncertain. Germline-derived CDR1 and CDR2 are SGHRS and YFSETQ. Trimming removed 2 bases from V and 8 bases from J, with 10 bases in between. The CDR3 contains 12 residues. The CDR3 sequence is CASSFQGPEAFF. Here the CDR3 DNA reads TGCGCCAGCAGCTTTCAAGGTCCCGAAGCTTTCTTT.

This rearrangement joins TRBV30 to TRBJ1-5; D gene ambiguous. This CDR3 is 15 amino acids long. V was cut by 0 bases and J by 1 base, with 10 bases left in between. Looked up from germline, CDR1 is GTSNPN and CDR2 is SVGIG (reference sequence). CDR3 coding DNA: TGTGCCTGGAGTGTATCGACGGTGAGCAATCAGCCCCAGCATTTT. Translated, it gives CAWSVSTVSNQPQHF.

This clone was counted only a few times. The chain uses TRBV2 and TRBJ1-1; D not certain. Germline V gene sequence: CDR1 SNHLY, CDR2 FYNNEI. With 3 bases removed from V and 0 bases from J, the gap between germline ends came to 11 bases. CDR3 size: 15 residues. The CDR3 DNA sequence: TGTGCCAGCAGTGAGGCGGAAAGAATGAACACTGAAGCTTTCTTT. It specifies CASSEAERMNTEAFF.

The chain combines TRBV7-2 with TRBJ1-6; the D gene is possibly TRBD1 (5 bases). This CDR3 is built from 15 residues. Germline V gene data show CDR1 as SGHTA and CDR2 as FQGNSA. V gave up 4 bases and J gave up 4 bases, with 11 bases separating them. The CDR3 spells CASSSTAGYNSPLHF. The CDR3 bases are TGTGCCAGCAGCTCCACGGCAGGGTATAATTCACCCCTCCACTTT.

This chain connects TRBV23-1 to TRBJ1-1, with 8 bases identical to TRBD1. TRBV23-1 is an open reading frame, and its role is uncertain. There are 24 residues in the CDR3. The ends lost 0 bases at V and 5 bases at J; junction bases unmatched: 32. This chain's CDR3 is CASSQSQVSQTGEGVKSVQTEAFF. The DNA of the CDR3 is TGCGCCAGCAGTCAATCACAAGTCTCGCAGACAGGGGAGGGGGTAAAGAGTGTTCAAACTGAAGCTTTCTTT.

The J gene is TRBJ2-2, the V gene TRBV19; the match to TRBD1 covers 7 bases. CDR3 length equals 14 residues. CDR1 is LNHDA, CDR2 SQIVND, per germline (reference sequence). The junction had 3 bases not matched to a gene; V was cut back by 6 bases and J by 2 bases. The CDR3 is CASRYRGNTGELFF. The CDR3 DNA is TGTGCCAGTAGGTACAGGGGAAACACCGGGGAGCTGTTTTTT.

This chain connects TRBV7-6 to TRBJ2-3; 8 bases line up with TRBD2. With 5 bases clipped from V and 3 bases from J, the junction kept 7 bases outside the gene matches. Germline assignment: CDR1 SGHVS and CDR2 FNYEAQ. The CDR3 extends over 15 amino acids. CDR3 DNA: TGTGCCAGCAGCACGAGCGGGGGCCCGACAGATACGCAGTATTTT. This translates into CASSTSGGPTDTQYF.

The chain is built from TRBV27 and TRBJ2-3; D could derive from TRBD1 or TRBD2 (5 bases each). The V gene lost 6 bases and the J gene lost 4 bases, with 8 bases spanning the gap. Germline V lookup: CDR1 MNHEY, CDR2 SMNVEV (reference sequence). The CDR3 is 12 amino acids. The CDR3 DNA reads TGTGCCAGCAGGGGGGTCTCAGATACGCAGTATTTT. Its protein product is CASRGVSDTQYF.